Below are 23 T cell receptor beta chains sequenced from a single sample in a study of beta chain features in type 1 diabetes. Study-wide findings and caveats: People with Type 1 diabetes carried modestly yet significantly shorter TCRB CDR3s in all four CD4+ subsets.

Their recognized antigens are unknown. Reverse transcribing all isolated RNA meant expressed TCRB transcripts were sequenced. Repertoires were generated with immunoSEQ multiplex PCR, while TCRdb's copy carries only in-frame clones and drops some. The table lists 200,000 to 300,000 clones, 20% of them singletons, with more than 0.025% in the top ten. The sequenced sample was naive CD4+ T cells from blood. These receptor sequences come from a woman aged 40 to 49 with type 1 diabetes.

This CDR3 reads CASSGPTSGGAHEQFF. The CDR3 DNA sequence: TGTGCCAGCAGTGGACCGACTAGCGGGGGGGCCCATGAGCAGTTCTTC. The chain carries TRBV6-1 and TRBJ2-1; 14 nucleotides match TRBD2. The CDR3 runs 16 residues. Germline loops: CDR1 MNHNS, CDR2 SASEGT. V was pared by 4 bases and J by 8 bases, with 7 bases of the junction left unmatched.

This clone was counted only a few times. The rearrangement links TRBV19 to TRBJ1-6; 7 positions match TRBD1. This CDR3 contains 15 residues. CDR1 is LNHDA, CDR2 SQIVND, per germline (reference sequence). V lost 3 bases and J lost 8; bases outside the gene matches: 7. The CDR3 spells CASSMDYRGDSPLHF. CDR3 DNA: TGTGCCAGTAGTATGGACTACAGGGGAGATTCACCCCTCCACTTT.

The genes are TRBV7-7 and TRBJ2-7; 11 nucleotides align to TRBD2. From germline, CDR1 is SSHAT and CDR2 FNYEAQ (reference sequence). The CDR3 sequence is 13 residues long. V was clipped by 4 bases and J by 7 bases; unmatched bases: 3. Here the CDR3 reads CASSSGLAAEQYF. In DNA form, the CDR3 reads TGTGCCAGCAGCTCGGGACTAGCGGCGGAGCAGTACTTC.

This clone was counted a few times. The V call is TRBV14, the J call TRBJ1-1; 8 positions agree with TRBD1. V was clipped by 5 bases and J by 5 bases; unmatched bases: 1. This CDR3 has 12 amino acids. Germline V gene data show CDR1 as SGHDN and CDR2 as FVKESK. This CDR3 reads CASSNRGTEAFF. In nucleotides, the CDR3 is TGTGCCAGCAGCAACAGGGGGACTGAAGCTTTCTTT.

This clone has only a few counts. The chain is built from TRBV6-5 and TRBJ1-1; D is perhaps TRBD1 (6 bases). The germline V and J ends were trimmed by 5 bases and 5 bases, with 9 bases remaining between them. The CDR3 loop spans 12 amino acids. CDR1 and CDR2 from the germline V gene are MNHEY and SVGAGI. CDR3 protein: CASSNQGTEAFF. CDR3 coding DNA: TGTGCCAGCAGTAATCAGGGGACTGAAGCTTTCTTT.

This clone was found a few times. The gene calls are TRBV28 and TRBJ2-6; tentative D call: TRBD1 (6 bases). Germline values: CDR1 MDHEN, CDR2 SYDVKM. The CDR3 runs 15 residues. V was clipped by 6 bases and J by 3 bases, with 12 bases between them. In nucleotides, the CDR3 is TGTGCCAGCAGCCTCACAGGGTTTGGGGCCAACGTCCTGACTTTC. It encodes CASSLTGFGANVLTF.

This clone has more than one count but fewer than ten. The rearrangement uses TRBV10-3 and TRBJ2-3; unclear D gene. Germline CDR1 is ENHRY and CDR2 is SYGVKD. The CDR3 length is 11 residues. Trimming removed 10 bases from V and 6 bases from J, with 11 bases in between. CDR3 bases: TGTGCCACAGGCTCTGGGGATACGCAGTATTTT. Amino acid sequence: CATGSGDTQYF.

This clone was counted between two and nine times. The chain couples TRBV6-5 to TRBJ2-3; D call uncertain. Trimming shortened V by 0 bases and J by 0 bases, and 7 bases separated the two germline ends. This CDR3 contains 15 residues. Germline CDR1 MNHEY, CDR2 SVGAGI. The CDR3 region has the DNA TGTGCCAGCAGTTACTCGCCTAGAAGCACAGATACGCAGTATTTT. This translates into CASSYSPRSTDTQYF.

The rearrangement links TRBV5-1 to TRBJ2-1, with 7 bases that match TRBD1. V lost 6 bases, J lost 7 bases, and 7 bases stayed unmatched. This CDR3 comprises 13 residues. The germline V gene encodes CDR1 SGHRS and CDR2 YFSETQ. The CDR3 DNA reads TGCGCCAGCACCCTCACAGGGGCTAATGAGCAGTTCTTC. Translation: CASTLTGANEQFF.

The V gene is TRBV30, the J gene TRBJ2-3, with D maybe TRBD1 (6 bases). Germline CDR1 is GTSNPN and CDR2 is SVGIG (reference sequence). The CDR3 spans 15 residues. V lost 3 bases to trimming and J lost 1 base, with 14 bases between them. CDR3 residues: CAWSPRGWGTDTQYF. Written as DNA, the CDR3 is TGTGCCTGGAGCCCGAGGGGGTGGGGCACAGATACGCAGTATTTT.

The chain links TRBV15 to TRBJ1-1, with 10 bases identical to TRBD1. The CDR3 totals 16 residues. V lost 1 base, J lost 11 bases, and 13 bases stayed unmatched. Looked up from germline, CDR1 is LNHNV and CDR2 is YYDKDF (reference sequence). CDR3 amino acids: CATSRGTGTGVVWAFF. In DNA, the CDR3 is TGTGCCACCAGCAGAGGTACCGGGACAGGGGTGGTCTGGGCTTTCTTT. Supplemented by reference TRBV15 and TRBJ1-1, the full variable domain reads DAMVIQNPRYQVTQFGKPVTLSCSQTLNHNVMYWYQQKSSQAPKLLFHYYDKDFNNEADTPDNFQSRRPNTSFCFLDIRSPGLGDTAMYLCATSRGTGTGVVWAFFGQGTRLTVV.

J is TRBJ1-1 and V is TRBV14; D perhaps matches TRBD1 (6 bases). This CDR3 region has 15 residues. Germline V CDR1 and CDR2: SGHDN, FVKESK. Trimming shortened V by 3 bases and J by 1 base, and 12 bases separated the two germline ends. The CDR3 DNA reads as TGTGCCAGCAGCCAGCCCGGACAGCCGAACACTGAAGCTTTCTTT. The encoded protein is CASSQPGQPNTEAFF.

This clone was seen a few times. V is TRBV18 and J is TRBJ2-6, with TRBD1 matching over 10 bases. This CDR3 region has 18 residues. After removal of 3 bases from V and 4 bases from J, the junction contained 9 bases not matched to a gene. Germline lookup yields CDR1 KGHSH and CDR2 LQKENI. CDR3 nucleotides: TGTGCCAGCTCACCCCCAGGACAGGGGGGCTCGGGGGCCAACGTCCTGACTTTC. Its translation is CASSPPGQGGSGANVLTF.

This clone was picked up a small number of times. This chain connects TRBV5-5 to TRBJ2-7; D call uncertain. CDR1 SGHKS and CDR2 YYEKEE come from the germline V gene (reference sequence). The length of the CDR3 is 12 residues. V was shortened by 2 bases and J by 2 bases, with 5 bases between the two germline ends. CDR3 bases: TGTGCCAGCAGCTTAGCTACCTACGAGCAGTACTTC. Translation: CASSLATYEQYF.

The table lists this clone with a few counts. The chain carries TRBV18 and TRBJ1-4; 8 bases agree with TRBD1. Trimming cost V 4 bases and J 7 bases; bases outside gene matches: 8. Germline V gene sequence: CDR1 KGHSH, CDR2 LQKENI. This CDR3 has 15 amino acids. The CDR3: CASSRSGQGGEKLFF. The CDR3 region has the DNA TGTGCCAGCTCACGATCTGGACAGGGAGGTGAAAAACTGTTTTTT.

This clone has a handful of counts. This chain joins TRBV20-1 and TRBJ1-2; the D gene is possibly TRBD1 (6 bases). Between the trimmed V and J ends, which lost 5 bases and 8 bases, there was a span of 12 bases. The CDR3 covers 11 residues. Germline lookup yields CDR1 DFQATT and CDR2 SNEGSKA (reference sequence). In nucleotides, the CDR3 is TGCAGTGCTTCCCCAGGGGACGGCTACACCTTC. Translated, it gives CSASPGDGYTF.

The CDR3 loop reads CASSLDYSGGSNEQFF. CDR3 DNA sequence: TGTGCCAGCAGCTTAGATTACAGCGGGGGGAGTAATGAGCAGTTCTTC. The rearrangement joins TRBV7-6 to TRBJ2-1, with 9 nucleotides matching TRBD2. This CDR3 spans 16 amino acids. The V gene end was trimmed by 1 base and the J gene end by 7 bases; junction bases not matched to a gene: 8. Germline CDR1 and CDR2: SGHVS and FNYEAQ.

The rearrangement joins TRBV5-1 to TRBJ2-7, with TRBD1 matching 8 bases. The V gene end was trimmed by 5 bases and the J gene end by 0 bases; junction bases not matched to a gene: 10. The CDR3 consists of 16 residues. CDR1 SGHRS and CDR2 YFSETQ come from the germline V gene. CDR3 nucleotides: TGCGCCAGCAGTCGTTCGACAGGGGCCATCTCCTACGAGCAGTACTTC. It yields the protein CASSRSTGAISYEQYF.

The J gene is TRBJ1-5, the V gene TRBV5-1; D is unclear. Germline lookup yields CDR1 SGHRS and CDR2 YFSETQ. V lost 0 bases and J 1 base, leaving 8 bases between the germline ends. The CDR3 is 15 residues long. CDR3 bases: TGCGCCAGCAGCTTGGACGGGAGCAGCAATCAGCCCCAGCATTTT. Translation: CASSLDGSSNQPQHF.

This chain connects TRBV7-9 to TRBJ1-1; 8 bases map to TRBD1. V trimming: 5 bases; J trimming: 11 bases; junction bases outside the gene matches: 10. This CDR3 has 13 amino acids. Germline V gene data show CDR1 as SEHNR and CDR2 as FQNEAQ (reference sequence). The CDR3 sequence: CASSLGQGREAFF. CDR3 bases: TGTGCCAGCAGCCTCGGACAGGGAAGGGAGGCTTTCTTT. The whole variable domain, filled in from reference TRBV7-9 and TRBJ1-1, reads DTGVSQNPRHKITKRGQNVTFRCDPISEHNRLYWYRQTLGQGPEFLTYFQNEAQLEKSRLLSDRFSAERPKGSFSTLEIQRTEQGDSAMYLCASSLGQGREAFFGQGTRLTVV.

In this sample, this clone turned up a few times. The chain links TRBV29-1 to TRBJ1-2, with D possibly being TRBD1 (6 bases). Germline lookup yields CDR1 SQVTM and CDR2 ANQGSEA. The CDR3 extends over 15 amino acids. Trimming removed 0 bases from V and 4 bases from J, with 15 bases in between. The CDR3: CSVEDHGQPVYGYTF. In DNA form, the CDR3 reads TGCAGCGTTGAAGATCACGGACAGCCTGTCTATGGCTACACCTTC.

The sample holds a few counts of this clone. V gene TRBV15 combines with J gene TRBJ2-1; maybe TRBD1 (6 bases). Deletions cut 2 bases from V and 4 bases from J, with 9 bases between. Germline V gene data show CDR1 as LNHNV and CDR2 as YYDKDF (reference sequence). The CDR3 length is 14 residues. The CDR3 DNA sequence: TGTGCCACCAGCAGAAGTCAGGGGTACAATGAGCAGTTCTTC. Protein: CATSRSQGYNEQFF.

Turning to this clone: The identical CDR3 is also encoded by other nucleotide sequences in the sample. J is TRBJ2-3 and V is TRBV5-1, with D tentatively TRBD2 (5 bases). The CDR3 extends over 14 amino acids. Germline CDR1 reads SGHRS; CDR2 reads YFSETQ. Between the trimmed V and J ends, which lost 0 bases and 3 bases, there was a span of 8 bases. The CDR3 here is CASSLAGGTDTQYF. CDR3 nucleotide sequence: TGCGCCAGCAGCTTGGCCGGCGGGACAGATACGCAGTATTTT.